The text below deals with one T cell receptor beta chain. The entry originates in a study of blood T cell repertoires in COVID-19. Study-wide context: The United States, Italy and Spain were the sources of the acute and convalescent COVID-19 samples. T cells, B-cell-depleted T cells, or PBMCs provided the cDNA or gDNA that served as material.

This CDR3 contains 17 residues. V was pared by 1 base and J by 0 bases, with 10 bases between. Per germline, CDR1 MNHEY and CDR2 SMNVEV (reference sequence). Study processing details: Amplified reference gene primers provided the basis for estimating nucleated cell counts. Clones were sequenced by immunoSEQ multiplex PCR, and TCRdb holds only the in-frame ones, with some missing. V, J and clone size derive from that table, while D and trimming were established from the DNA sequence. The table includes around 260,000 clones, roughly 85% detected once. This TCR was sampled from a woman in her thirties with active or convalescent COVID-19. Specimen: peripheral blood. J is TRBJ1-6 and V is TRBV27; no clear D gene. DNA for the CDR3: TGTGCCAGCAGTTTATTGCAGACTGGCTCCTATAATTCACCCCTCCACTTT. It encodes CASSLLQTGSYNSPLHF.